This T cell receptor (beta chain) appears in the sequencing data of a study of OX40 agonist ivuxolimab in advanced cancers. About the research overall: Partial responses occurred in three patients (one hepatocellular carcinoma, two cutaneous melanoma).

The protocol was immunoSEQ multiplex PCR, while the TCRdb copy is restricted to in-frame clones and leaves out a portion. The top ten clones hold 1.5% to 2% of a sample with about 96,000 clones, 90% of them seen once. This CDR3 has 15 residues. Trimming stripped 8 bases from V and 0 bases from J, with 17 bases between. Germline assignment: CDR1 MNHEY and CDR2 SMNVEV (reference sequence). The sequence came from an adult with an advanced solid tumor such as melanoma, head and neck, liver or kidney cancer. The chain carries TRBV27 and TRBJ2-7; D may be TRBD1 or TRBD2 (5 bases each). This material consisted of CD4+ or CD8+ T cells sorted from blood, taken in a trial of the OX40 agonist ivuxolimab. The CDR3 nucleotides are TGTGCCAGCCCCCTTCGGGACGCACACTCCTACGAGCAGTACTTC. Its protein product is CASPLRDAHSYEQYF.